Listed below are T cell receptor beta chains from one sample, sequenced in a study of shared clonotypes between healthy human individuals. Some clones are missing from TCRdb's copy, which holds only in-frame ones; the method was immunoSEQ multiplex PCR. In the table there are 2,500,000 or so clones, 80% to 95% of which are singletons. Sequencing was carried out using naive CD4+ T cells from PBMCs. The receptors derive from a man younger than 35 in good health. Some clones in this sample may be carry-over from other donors' samples. The CDR3 runs from the conserved cysteine through the conserved F or W. D genes are given only for firm matches. Size values are once, few and many counts, or a class for expanded clones, and some rows have none.

v_gene	j_gene	abundance	d_gene	CDR3nt	CDR3aa
TRBV5-1	TRBJ2-2	-	TRBD2	TGCGCCAGCAGCCCTGGGACTAGCGGGAGAACTTCCGGGGAGCTGTTTTTT	CASSPGTSGRTSGELFF
TRBV28	TRBJ1-5	once	-	TGTGCCAGCAGTTTTGGGCAGGCCTACCAGCCCCAGCATTTT	CASSFGQAYQPQHF
TRBV5-1	TRBJ2-5	-	-	TGCGCCAGCAGCTTGGCCGGAAGTAGCGCACAAGAGACCCAGTACTTC	CASSLAGSSAQETQYF
TRBV12-5	TRBJ1-2	once	-	TGTGCTAGTGGTTTGGTCGGGGACTATGGCTACACCTTC	CASGLVGDYGYTF
TRBV10-2	TRBJ2-5	-	TRBD1	TGCGCCAGCAGAAGAAACAGGGGGCCCGAGACCCAGTACTTC	CASRRNRGPETQYF
TRBV28	TRBJ2-1	-	-	TGTGCCAGCAGTTCCCAACGCGCAGGGGACGCCGGATATGAGCAGTTCTTC	CASSSQRAGDAGYEQFF
TRBV7-8	TRBJ1-5	-	-	TGTGCCAGCAGCTTTCAACGGTTCGGGAGCAATCAGCCCCAGCATTTT	CASSFQRFGSNQPQHF
TRBV9	TRBJ2-3	-	TRBD2	TGTGCCAGCCGGGACTACACAGATACGCAGTATTTT	CASRDYTDTQYF
TRBV7-3	TRBJ2-1	-	-	TGTGCCAGCAGCTTATCGGGCGGGAAGTACAATGAGCAGTTCTTC	CASSLSGGKYNEQFF
TRBV6-5	TRBJ2-2	-	-	TGTGCCAGCAGTTACTTTCGAGGGAAGAACACCGGGGAGCTGTTTTTT	CASSYFRGKNTGELFF
TRBV30	TRBJ1-1	few	-	TGTGCCTGGACAAGGAACACTGAAGCTTTCTTT	CAWTRNTEAFF
TRBV5-4	TRBJ2-7	-	-	TGTGCCAGCAGCCAGCGAACTGGGGACCACGAGCAGTACTTC	CASSQRTGDHEQYF
TRBV14	TRBJ1-2	-	-	TGTGCCAGCAGCTCCCCATGGGGGAGACGAGGAGGCTACACCTTC	CASSSPWGRRGGYTF
TRBV25-1	TRBJ2-3	once	-	TGTGCCAGCAGTGAACGGAGTCTAGAGGCCGATACGCAGTATTTT	CASSERSLEADTQYF
TRBV30	TRBJ2-5	-	TRBD2	TGTGCCTGGAGTTTCCTTCTAGCGGGAAGCCAAGAGACCCAGTACTTC	CAWSFLLAGSQETQYF
TRBV5-1	TRBJ1-2	-	-	TGCGCCAGCAGCTTGGGGCAGGACGGCCGGTCGGACTATGGCTACACCTTC	CASSLGQDGRSDYGYTF
TRBV6-1	TRBJ1-1	few	TRBD1	TGTGCCAGCAGTGAGGACAGGGGGACTGAAGCTTTCTTT	CASSEDRGTEAFF
TRBV27	TRBJ2-4	-	-	TGTGCCAGCAGTTTATCGGGGCCTCAAAACATTCAGTACTTC	CASSLSGPQNIQYF
TRBV9	TRBJ2-1	-	TRBD2	TGTGCCAGCAGCATATTAGCGGGAGGCTTTGCGAATGAGCAGTTCTTC	CASSILAGGFANEQFF
TRBV5-1	TRBJ1-1	-	-	TGCGCCAGCAGCTTCGGGGGCCCGAACACTGAAGCTTTCTTT	CASSFGGPNTEAFF
TRBV9	TRBJ2-5	-	-	TGTGCCAGCAGCCCTGAGCTGAGTGAGGGCGGGGCCCAGTACTTC	CASSPELSEGGAQYF
TRBV6-5	TRBJ2-1	-	-	TGTGCCAGCAGCCGGTTGGCAGAATCCTACAATGAGCAGTTCTTC	CASSRLAESYNEQFF
TRBV7-2	TRBJ2-5	-	-	TGTGCCAGCAGCTCGCAAGGGACCCAGTACTTC	CASSSQGTQYF
TRBV6-4	TRBJ2-1	-	-	TGTGCCATCGACGGGCGAGATCAGTTCTTC	CAIDGRDQFF
TRBV2	TRBJ2-4	-	-	TGTGCCAGCAGTGGAGGGGGAGCACTAGCCAAAAACATTCAGTACTTC	CASSGGGALAKNIQYF
TRBV5-4	TRBJ2-5	-	-	TGTGCCAGCAGCTTGGTTGACAGGGAGGCCCAGTACTTC	CASSLVDREAQYF
TRBV6-6	TRBJ2-2	-	-	TGTGCCAGCAGTTACCCATCGACGTCCACCGGGGAGCTGTTTTTT	CASSYPSTSTGELFF
TRBV5-1	TRBJ1-4	-	-	TGCGCCAGCAGCTTGGGCCCTAGGGACACCGAAAAACTGTTTTTT	CASSLGPRDTEKLFF
TRBV2	TRBJ2-7	-	-	TGTGCCAGCAGCCTCCGTGGACGCTCCTACGAGCAGTACTTC	CASSLRGRSYEQYF
TRBV5-1	TRBJ2-7	-	-	TGCGCCAGCAGCTTACGAGTAAACTCCTACGAGCAGTACTTC	CASSLRVNSYEQYF
TRBV5-6	TRBJ2-3	-	TRBD2	TGTGCCAGCAGCTTTCGGGACTATATTAGCACAGATACGCAGTATTTT	CASSFRDYISTDTQYF
TRBV27	TRBJ1-1	-	TRBD1	TGTGCCAGCAGTTTATCGGGCAGGGGGCCTAACACTGAAGCTTTCTTT	CASSLSGRGPNTEAFF
TRBV5-4	TRBJ1-4	-	-	TGTGCCAGCAGCTCCGGGATCGGGAGTGAAAAACTGTTTTTT	CASSSGIGSEKLFF
TRBV28	TRBJ2-5	-	-	TGTGCCAGCAGCCGACAGGGGTGGGGGGGCACCCAGTACTTC	CASSRQGWGGTQYF
TRBV11-2	TRBJ2-2	-	-	TGTGCCAGCAGCTTAGAATGGGTGCGGGACACCGGGGAGCTGTTTTTT	CASSLEWVRDTGELFF
TRBV7-9	TRBJ2-5	-	-	TGTGCCAGCAGCCTAACCACGCCACAGGGAAGAGAGACCCAGTACTTC	CASSLTTPQGRETQYF
TRBV7-9	TRBJ2-3	once	-	TGTGCCAGCAGCGACGCCGGGAGTCGGACAGATACGCAGTATTTT	CASSDAGSRTDTQYF
TRBV2	TRBJ1-4	-	-	TGTGCCAGCGGGCTGGGGGAAGGTGAAAAACTGTTTTTT	CASGLGEGEKLFF
TRBV29-1	TRBJ1-5	-	-	TGCAGCGTTGGTGGAAGCGGCAATCAGCCCCAGCATTTT	CSVGGSGNQPQHF
TRBV5-4	TRBJ2-2	-	-	TGTGCCAGCAGCTTCAGACGGGGTAAAACCGGGGAGCTGTTTTTT	CASSFRRGKTGELFF
TRBV7-9	TRBJ2-3	-	TRBD2	TGTGCCAGCAGCCGCGGGACTAGCGGGGGCACAGATACGCAGTATTTT	CASSRGTSGGTDTQYF
TRBV7-9	TRBJ2-4	-	-	TGTGCCAGCAGCTTAGCGGTGCGGGGGCCCGCCAAAAACATTCAGTACTTC	CASSLAVRGPAKNIQYF
TRBV10-3	TRBJ1-2	-	-	TGTGCCATCAGCACCGGCCCAGGGGCGGTTTCCTATGGCTACACCTTC	CAISTGPGAVSYGYTF
TRBV7-3	TRBJ2-5	-	-	TGTGCCAGCAGCTTACAGGGTTCGGAGGAGACCCAGTACTTC	CASSLQGSEETQYF